This T cell receptor (beta chain) is from a study of blood T cell repertoires in COVID-19. As for the study in general: Some COVID-19 samples were acute and others convalescent; all came from the United States, Italy and Spain. Sources were T cells, B-cell-depleted T cells, or PBMCs; the material itself was cDNA or gDNA.

This CDR3 contains 17 residues. In germline, CDR1 is LGHDT, CDR2 YNNKEL (reference sequence). J gave up 5 bases and V 1 base, and 12 bases lay outside the gene matches. Original analysis: Amplification from reference gene primers served as the basis for estimated nucleated cell counts. Measured with immunoSEQ multiplex PCR; TCRdb has only the in-frame clones, and not every one. V and J calls and clone size are those listed in that table; D and trimming were worked out from the DNA. Counted here are under 450,000 clones, about nine tenths occurring once; the ten biggest clones make up about 1.6%. Specimen: peripheral blood. This rearrangement joins TRBV3-1 (or the pseudogene TRBV3-2) to TRBJ2-5, with TRBD2 identical over 8 bases. This TCR was sampled from a woman aged 40 to 50 with COVID-19, enrolled during active disease. The CDR3 region is CASSQGVVAGGAETQYF. Here the CDR3 DNA reads TGTGCCAGCAGCCAAGGTGTGGTGGCGGGGGGCGCGGAGACCCAGTACTTC.